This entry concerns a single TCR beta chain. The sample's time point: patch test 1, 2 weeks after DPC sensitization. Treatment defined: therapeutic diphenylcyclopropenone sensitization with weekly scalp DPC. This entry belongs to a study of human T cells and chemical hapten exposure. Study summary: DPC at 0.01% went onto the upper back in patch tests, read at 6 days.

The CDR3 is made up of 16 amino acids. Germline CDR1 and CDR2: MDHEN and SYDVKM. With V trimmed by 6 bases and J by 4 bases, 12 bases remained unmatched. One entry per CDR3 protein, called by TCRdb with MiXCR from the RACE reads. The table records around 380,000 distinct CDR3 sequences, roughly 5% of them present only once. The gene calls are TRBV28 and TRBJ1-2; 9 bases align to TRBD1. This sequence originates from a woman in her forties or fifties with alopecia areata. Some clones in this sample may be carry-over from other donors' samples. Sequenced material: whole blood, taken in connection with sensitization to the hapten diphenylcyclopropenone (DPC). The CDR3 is CASRPGQGFSGYGYTF. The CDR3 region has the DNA TGTGCCAGCAGGCCGGGACAGGGCTTTAGTGGCTATGGCTACACCTTC.